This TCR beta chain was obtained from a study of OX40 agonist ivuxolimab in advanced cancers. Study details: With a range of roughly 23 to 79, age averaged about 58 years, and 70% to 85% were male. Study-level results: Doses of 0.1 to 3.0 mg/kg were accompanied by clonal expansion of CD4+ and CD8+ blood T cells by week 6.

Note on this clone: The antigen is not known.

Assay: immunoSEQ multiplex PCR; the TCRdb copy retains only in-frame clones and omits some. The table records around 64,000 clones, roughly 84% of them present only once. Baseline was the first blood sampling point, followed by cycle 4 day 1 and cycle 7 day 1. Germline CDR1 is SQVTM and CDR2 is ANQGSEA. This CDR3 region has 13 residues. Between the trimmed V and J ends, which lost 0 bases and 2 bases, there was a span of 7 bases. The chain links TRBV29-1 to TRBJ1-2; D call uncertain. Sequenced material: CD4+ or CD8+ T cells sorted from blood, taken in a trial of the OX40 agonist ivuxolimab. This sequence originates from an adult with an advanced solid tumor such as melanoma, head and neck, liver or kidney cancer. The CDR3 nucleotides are TGCAGCGTTGAAGAGGCGGGGAACTATGGCTACACCTTC. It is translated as CSVEEAGNYGYTF. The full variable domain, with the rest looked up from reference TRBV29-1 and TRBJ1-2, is SAVISQKPSRDICQRGTSLTIQCQVDSQVTMMFWYRQQPGQSLTLIATANQGSEATYESGFVIDKFPISRPNLTFSTLTVSNMSPEDSSIYLCSVEEAGNYGYTFGSGTRLTVV.